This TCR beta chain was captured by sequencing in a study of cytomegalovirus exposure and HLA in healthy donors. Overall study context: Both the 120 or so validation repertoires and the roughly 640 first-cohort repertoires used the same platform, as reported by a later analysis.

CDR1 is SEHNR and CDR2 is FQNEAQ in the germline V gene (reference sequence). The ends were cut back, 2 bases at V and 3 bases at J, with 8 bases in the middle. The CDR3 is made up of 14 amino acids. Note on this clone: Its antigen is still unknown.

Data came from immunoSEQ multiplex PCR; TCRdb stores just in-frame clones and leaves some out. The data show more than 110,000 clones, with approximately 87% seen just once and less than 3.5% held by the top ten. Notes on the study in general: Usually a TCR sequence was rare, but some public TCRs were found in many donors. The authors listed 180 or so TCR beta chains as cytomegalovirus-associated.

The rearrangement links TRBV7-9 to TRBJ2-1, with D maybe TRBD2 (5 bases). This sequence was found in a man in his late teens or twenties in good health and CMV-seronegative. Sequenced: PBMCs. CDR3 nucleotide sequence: TGTGCCAGCAGCTTACTAGCACTCTACAATGAGCAGTTCTTC. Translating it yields CASSLLALYNEQFF.